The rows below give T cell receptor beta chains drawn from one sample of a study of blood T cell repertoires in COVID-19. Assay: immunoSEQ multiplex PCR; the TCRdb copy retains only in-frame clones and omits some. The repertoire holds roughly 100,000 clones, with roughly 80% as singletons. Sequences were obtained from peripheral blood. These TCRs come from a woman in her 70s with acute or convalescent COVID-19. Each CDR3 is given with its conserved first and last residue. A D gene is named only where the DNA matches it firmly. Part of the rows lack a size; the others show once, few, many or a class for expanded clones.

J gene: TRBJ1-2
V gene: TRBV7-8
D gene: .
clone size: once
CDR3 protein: CASSLAVQGSGYGYTF
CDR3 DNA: TGTGCCAGCAGCTTAGCCGTACAGGGTTCGGGCTATGGCTACACCTTC

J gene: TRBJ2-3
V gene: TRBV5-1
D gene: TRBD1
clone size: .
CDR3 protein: CASIEQGARTDTQYF
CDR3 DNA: TGCGCCAGCATCGAGCAGGGGGCCAGGACAGATACGCAGTATTTT

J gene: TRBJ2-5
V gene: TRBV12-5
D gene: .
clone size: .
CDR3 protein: CASGPGTSSETQYF
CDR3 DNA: TGTGCTAGTGGCCCGGGAACATCGTCGGAGACCCAGTACTTC

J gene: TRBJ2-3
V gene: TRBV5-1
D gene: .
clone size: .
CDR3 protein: CASSGTSTDTQYF
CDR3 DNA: TGCGCCAGCAGCGGGACTAGCACAGATACGCAGTATTTT

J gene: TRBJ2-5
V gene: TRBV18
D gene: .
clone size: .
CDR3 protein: CASSAINIKEQETQYF
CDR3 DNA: TGTGCCAGCTCAGCCATAAACATAAAGGAGCAAGAGACCCAGTACTTC

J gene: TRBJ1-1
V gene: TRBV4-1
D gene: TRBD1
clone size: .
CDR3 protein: CASSRQGIDTEAFF
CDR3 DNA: TGCGCCAGCAGCCGACAGGGTATCGACACTGAAGCTTTCTTT

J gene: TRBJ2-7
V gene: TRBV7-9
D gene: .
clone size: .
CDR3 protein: CASSGTGQASYEQYF
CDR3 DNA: TGTGCCAGCAGCGGGACTGGACAGGCGTCCTACGAGCAGTACTTC

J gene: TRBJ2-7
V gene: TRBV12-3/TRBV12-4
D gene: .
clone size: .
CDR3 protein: CASSLRAGEQYF
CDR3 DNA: TGTGCCAGCAGTTTAAGGGCGGGGGAGCAGTACTTC

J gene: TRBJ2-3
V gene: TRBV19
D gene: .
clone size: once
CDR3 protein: CASSMGARGPDTQYF
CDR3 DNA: TGTGCCAGTAGTATGGGTGCCAGGGGTCCAGATACGCAGTATTTT

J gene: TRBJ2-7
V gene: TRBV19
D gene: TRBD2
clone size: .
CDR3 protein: CASSIDRPRGGLPYEQYF
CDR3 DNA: TGTGCCAGTAGTATAGATCGCCCTCGCGGGGGGTTACCCTACGAGCAGTACTTC

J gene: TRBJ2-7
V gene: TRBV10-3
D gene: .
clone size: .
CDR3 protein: CAIRETGGDYEQYF
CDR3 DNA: TGTGCCATCAGAGAAACAGGGGGGGATTACGAGCAGTACTTC

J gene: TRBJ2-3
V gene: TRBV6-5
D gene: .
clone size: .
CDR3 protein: CATNSDTQYF
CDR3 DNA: TGTGCCACCAATTCAGATACGCAGTATTTT

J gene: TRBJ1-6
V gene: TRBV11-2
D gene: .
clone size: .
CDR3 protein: CASSSSYNSPLHF
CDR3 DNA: TGTGCCAGCAGTAGCTCCTATAATTCACCCCTCCACTTT

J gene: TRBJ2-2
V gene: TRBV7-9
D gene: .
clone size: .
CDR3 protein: CASLRGAAATTGELFF
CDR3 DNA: TGTGCCAGCCTGCGCGGGGCGGCTGCTACCACCGGGGAGCTGTTTTTT

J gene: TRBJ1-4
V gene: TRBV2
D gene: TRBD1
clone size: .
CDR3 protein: CASRATGRNEKLFF
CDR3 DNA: TGTGCCAGCAGGGCGACAGGGCGTAATGAAAAACTGTTTTTT

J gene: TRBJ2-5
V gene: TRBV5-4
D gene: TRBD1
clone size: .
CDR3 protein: CASSPYTGAGETQYF
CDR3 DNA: TGTGCCAGCAGCCCTTATACAGGGGCAGGGGAGACCCAGTACTTC

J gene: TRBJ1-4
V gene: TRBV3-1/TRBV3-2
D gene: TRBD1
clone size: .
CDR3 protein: CASSSAGTANEKLFF
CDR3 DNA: TGTGCCAGCAGCTCAGCCGGGACAGCAAATGAAAAACTGTTTTTT

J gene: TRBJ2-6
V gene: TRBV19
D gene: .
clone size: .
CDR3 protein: CASSTNGANVLTF
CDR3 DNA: TGTGCCAGTAGTACTAATGGGGCCAACGTCCTGACTTTC

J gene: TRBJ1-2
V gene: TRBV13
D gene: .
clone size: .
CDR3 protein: CASSPANMVADGYTF
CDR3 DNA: TGTGCCAGCAGCCCAGCGAACATGGTCGCGGATGGCTACACCTTC

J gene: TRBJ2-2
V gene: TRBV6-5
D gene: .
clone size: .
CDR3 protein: CASRQRANTGELFF
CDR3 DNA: TGTGCCAGTCGACAGCGAGCGAACACCGGGGAGCTGTTTTTT

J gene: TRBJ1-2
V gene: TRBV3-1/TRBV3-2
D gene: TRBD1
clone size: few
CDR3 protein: CASSQGDRVGNGYTF
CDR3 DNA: TGTGCCAGCAGCCAAGGGGACAGGGTGGGAAACGGCTACACCTTC

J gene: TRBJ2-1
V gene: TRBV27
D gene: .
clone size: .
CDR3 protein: CASSLRANNEQFF
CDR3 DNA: TGTGCCAGCAGTTTGCGGGCAAACAATGAGCAGTTCTTC

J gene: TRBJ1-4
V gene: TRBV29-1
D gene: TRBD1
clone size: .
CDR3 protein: CSAGQATNEKLFF
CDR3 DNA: TGCAGCGCCGGACAGGCAACTAATGAAAAACTGTTTTTT

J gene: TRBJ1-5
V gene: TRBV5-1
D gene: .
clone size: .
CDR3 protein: CASSLVGDLNQPQHF
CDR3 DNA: TGCGCCAGCAGCTTGGTCGGCGACTTAAATCAGCCCCAGCATTTT

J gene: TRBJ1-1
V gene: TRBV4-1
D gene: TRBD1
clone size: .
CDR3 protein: CASSHLDRGTNTEAFF
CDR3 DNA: TGCGCCAGCAGCCATTTGGACAGGGGGACGAACACTGAAGCTTTCTTT

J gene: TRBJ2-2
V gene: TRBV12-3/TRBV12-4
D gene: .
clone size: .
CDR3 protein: CASSFTVTGELFF
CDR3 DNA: TGTGCCAGCAGTTTTACGGTAACCGGGGAGCTGTTTTTT

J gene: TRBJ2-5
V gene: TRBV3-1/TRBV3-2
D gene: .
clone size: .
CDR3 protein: CASSQVGRVRETQYF
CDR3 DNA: TGTGCCAGCAGCCAAGTGGGCAGGGTTAGGGAGACCCAGTACTTC

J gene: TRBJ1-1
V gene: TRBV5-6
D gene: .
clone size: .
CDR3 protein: CASSLTGWMTEAFF
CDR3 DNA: TGTGCCAGCAGCTTGACAGGTTGGATGACTGAAGCTTTCTTT

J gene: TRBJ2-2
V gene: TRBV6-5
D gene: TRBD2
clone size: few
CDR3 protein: CASSYSTSGGPTKLFF
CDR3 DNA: TGTGCCAGCAGTTACTCGACTAGCGGGGGCCCGACGAAGCTGTTTTTT

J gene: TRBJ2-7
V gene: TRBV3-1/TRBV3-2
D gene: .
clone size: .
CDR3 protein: CASSSIGGRGFYEQYF
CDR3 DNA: TGTGCCAGCAGCTCCATCGGAGGCAGGGGATTCTACGAGCAGTACTTC

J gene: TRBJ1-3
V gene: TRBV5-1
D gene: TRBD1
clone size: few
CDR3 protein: CASSPGGSKNTIYF
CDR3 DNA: TGCGCCAGCAGCCCAGGGGGCAGCAAAAACACCATATATTTT

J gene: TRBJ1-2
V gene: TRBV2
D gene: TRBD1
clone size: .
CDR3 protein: CASTWGDRVRGYTF
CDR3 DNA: TGTGCCAGCACCTGGGGAGACAGGGTTCGTGGCTACACCTTC

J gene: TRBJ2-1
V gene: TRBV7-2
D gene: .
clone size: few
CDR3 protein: CASSSGRGTYNEQFF
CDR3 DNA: TGTGCCAGCAGCTCTGGCAGGGGCACCTACAATGAGCAGTTCTTC

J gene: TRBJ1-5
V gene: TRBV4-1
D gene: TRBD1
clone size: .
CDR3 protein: CASSVQGGQDQPQHF
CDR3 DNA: TGCGCCAGCAGCGTACAGGGGGGGCAGGATCAGCCCCAGCATTTT

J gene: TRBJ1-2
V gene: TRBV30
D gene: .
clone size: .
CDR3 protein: CAWSVQGLGYTF
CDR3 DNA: TGTGCCTGGAGTGTACAGGGTCTCGGCTACACCTTC

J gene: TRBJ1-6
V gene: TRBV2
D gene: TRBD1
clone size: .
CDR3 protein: CASSDGDRVLGNSPLHF
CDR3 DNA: TGTGCCAGCAGTGATGGGGACAGGGTCCTCGGTAATTCACCCCTCCACTTT

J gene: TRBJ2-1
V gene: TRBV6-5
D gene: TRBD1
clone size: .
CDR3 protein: CASCRDSLYEQFF
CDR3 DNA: TGTGCCAGCTGCCGGGACAGCTTATATGAGCAGTTCTTC

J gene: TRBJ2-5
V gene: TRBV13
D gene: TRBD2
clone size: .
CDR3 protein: CASSDTTSGVGETQYF
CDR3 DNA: TGTGCCAGCAGCGACACGACTAGCGGGGTTGGAGAGACCCAGTACTTC

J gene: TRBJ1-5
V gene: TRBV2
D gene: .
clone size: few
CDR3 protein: CASSAEGGSGQPQHF
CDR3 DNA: TGTGCCAGTTCGGCCGAGGGAGGGAGCGGACAGCCCCAGCATTTT

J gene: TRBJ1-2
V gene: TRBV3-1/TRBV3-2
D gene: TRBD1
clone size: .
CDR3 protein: CASSRGQGLPQHYGYTF
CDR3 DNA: TGTGCCAGCAGCCGTGGACAGGGTCTCCCACAACACTATGGCTACACCTTC

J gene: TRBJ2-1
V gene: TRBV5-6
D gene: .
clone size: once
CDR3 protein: CASSPFVGEQFF
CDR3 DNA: TGTGCCAGCAGCCCCTTTGTCGGTGAGCAGTTCTTC

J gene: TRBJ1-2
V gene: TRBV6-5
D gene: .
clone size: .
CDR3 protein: CASSYADQRGGYTF
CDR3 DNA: TGTGCCAGCAGTTACGCGGATCAAAGGGGCGGCTACACCTTC

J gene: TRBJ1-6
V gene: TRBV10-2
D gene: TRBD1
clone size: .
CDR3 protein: CASSERTGTNSPLHF
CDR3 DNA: TGCGCCAGCAGTGAAAGGACAGGGACAAATTCACCCCTCCACTTT

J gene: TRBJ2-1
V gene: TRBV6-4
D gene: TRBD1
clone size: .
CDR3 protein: CASSDAGGPYNEQFF
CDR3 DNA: TGTGCCAGCAGTGACGCAGGGGGACCCTACAATGAGCAGTTCTTC

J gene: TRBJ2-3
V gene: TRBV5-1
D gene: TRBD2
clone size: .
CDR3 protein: CASSLGGLGIKSEDTQYF
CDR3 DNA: TGCGCCAGCAGCTTGGGGGGACTAGGGATAAAATCGGAAGATACGCAGTATTTT

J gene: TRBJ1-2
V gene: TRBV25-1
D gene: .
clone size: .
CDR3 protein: CASSLSRRGGYTF
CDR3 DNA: TGTGCCAGCTCTCTGTCCCGTCGAGGAGGCTACACCTTC

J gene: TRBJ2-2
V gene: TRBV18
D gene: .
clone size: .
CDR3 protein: CASSPQWTGELFF
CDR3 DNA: TGTGCCAGCTCACCCCAGTGGACCGGGGAGCTGTTTTTT

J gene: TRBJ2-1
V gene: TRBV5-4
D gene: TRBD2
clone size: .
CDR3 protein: CASSYGGAGEQFF
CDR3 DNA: TGTGCCAGCAGCTACGGGGGGGCCGGTGAGCAGTTCTTC

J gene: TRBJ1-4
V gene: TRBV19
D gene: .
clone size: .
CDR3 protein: CASSIRTNEKLFF
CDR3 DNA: TGTGCCAGTAGTATCCGAACTAATGAAAAACTGTTTTTT

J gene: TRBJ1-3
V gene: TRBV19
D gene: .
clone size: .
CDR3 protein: CASSIGDGSSGNTIYF
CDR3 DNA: TGTGCCAGTAGTATAGGTGACGGGAGCTCTGGAAACACCATATATTTT

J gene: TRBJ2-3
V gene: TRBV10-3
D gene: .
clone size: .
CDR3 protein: CAISPRGEDTQYF
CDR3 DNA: TGTGCCATCAGTCCCAGGGGAGAGGATACGCAGTATTTT

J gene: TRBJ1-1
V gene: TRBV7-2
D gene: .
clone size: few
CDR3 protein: CASSLSMNTEAFF
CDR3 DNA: TGTGCCAGCAGCCTTTCTATGAACACTGAAGCTTTCTTT

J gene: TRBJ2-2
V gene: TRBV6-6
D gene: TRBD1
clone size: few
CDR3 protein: CASSGARGLGTGELFF
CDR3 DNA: TGTGCCAGCAGTGGGGCTAGGGGGCTTGGGACCGGGGAGCTGTTTTTT

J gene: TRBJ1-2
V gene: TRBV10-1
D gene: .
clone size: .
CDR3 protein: CASSDGSLGPYTF
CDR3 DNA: TGCGCCAGCAGTGACGGCAGCCTGGGGCCCTACACCTTC